This T cell receptor (beta chain) is from a study of T-cell reconstitution after alpha-beta-depleted transplantation in children. This clonotype was seen only a few times. Researchers prepared the TCRbeta library using unique molecular identifiers, the study reports. TCRdb redid the calling of the PCR reads with MiXCR, one entry per CDR3 protein. Of about 200,000 distinct CDR3 sequences detected, about 14% appear once; the ten largest clones hold roughly 13%. Germline V lookup: CDR1 DFQATT, CDR2 SNEGSKA (reference sequence). Trimming took off 0 bases at V and 0 bases at J, with 18 bases between the two ends. This CDR3 region has 17 residues.

The clonotype was recovered from a human donor who donated a stem cell graft to a child with acute lymphoblastic leukemia. This chain links TRBV20-1 with TRBJ2-7; the D is unclear. Sample: PBMCs from the stem cell graft donor, taken from the stem cell graft. Here the CDR3 DNA reads TGCAGTGCTAGAGATTTGCCCGGCGCCCACAGCTCCTACGAGCAGTACTTC. It specifies CSARDLPGAHSSYEQYF.